This T cell receptor beta chain is from a study of lymphopenia after photon versus proton radiotherapy. Regarding the study as a whole: Only patients who died were analyzed for survival; proton advantage is unproven. Relative stability marked proton patients; photon patients lost diversity and naive cells.

This clone was observed a single time. The antigen is not known. The CDR3 length is 15 residues. Germline CDR1 and CDR2: LNHNV and YYDKDF (reference sequence). The ends were cut back, 1 base at V and 1 base at J, with 10 bases in the middle. TCRdb's table, derived via immunoSEQ multiplex PCR, lists solely in-frame clones and lacks some. The data hold 75,000 to 95,000 clones, with around 88% observed a single time. The chain joins TRBV15 to TRBJ2-5; D is uncertain. Sequencing was performed on peripheral blood, taken from a patient treated with proton-based radiotherapy. This receptor was identified in a man aged 55 to 70 with pancreatic cancer. Here the CDR3 DNA reads TGTGCCACCAGCAGAGTAGGTCTTATCCAAGAGACCCAGTACTTC. Encoded protein: CATSRVGLIQETQYF.